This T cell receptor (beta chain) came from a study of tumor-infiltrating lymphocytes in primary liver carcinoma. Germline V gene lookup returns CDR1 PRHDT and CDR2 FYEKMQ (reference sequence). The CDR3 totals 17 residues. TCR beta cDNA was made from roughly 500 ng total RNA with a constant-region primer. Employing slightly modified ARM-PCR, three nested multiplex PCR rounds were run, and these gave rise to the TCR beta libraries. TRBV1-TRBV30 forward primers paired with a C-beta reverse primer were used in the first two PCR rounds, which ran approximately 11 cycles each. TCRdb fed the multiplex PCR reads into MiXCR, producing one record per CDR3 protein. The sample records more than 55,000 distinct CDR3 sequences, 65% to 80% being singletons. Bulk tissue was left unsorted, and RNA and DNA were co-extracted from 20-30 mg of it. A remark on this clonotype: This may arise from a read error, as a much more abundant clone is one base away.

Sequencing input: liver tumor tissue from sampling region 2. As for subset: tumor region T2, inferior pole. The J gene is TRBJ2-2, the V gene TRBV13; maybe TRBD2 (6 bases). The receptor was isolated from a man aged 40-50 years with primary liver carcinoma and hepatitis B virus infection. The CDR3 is CASSTDYGGINTGELLF. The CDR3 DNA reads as TGTGCCAGCAGCACGGACTATGGGGGGATAAACACCGGGGAGCTGTTGTTT.